This record looks at one T cell receptor beta chain sequence and its context. Its antigen remains unknown. With 0 bases clipped from V and 12 bases from J, the junction kept 9 bases outside the gene matches. The CDR3 is made up of 15 amino acids. Germline-derived CDR1 and CDR2 are SGHRS and YFSETQ. This PCR relied on a set of 60 Vbeta primers and 13 Jbeta primers. Some clones are missing from TCRdb's copy, which holds only in-frame ones; the method was immunoSEQ multiplex PCR. The sample holds 130,000 to 150,000 clones, just under 70% seen once. The data derive from a study of cytomegalovirus exposure and HLA in healthy donors. Findings and caveats of the study: Per a later analysis, about 18,000 TCR beta sequences showed association with HLA alleles at 0.05 false discovery rate.

The clonotype comes from a man aged 55 to 70 in good health and CMV-seronegative. The chain links TRBV5-1 to TRBJ1-4; 9 bases line up with TRBD1. Sequencing was performed on PBMCs. This chain's CDR3 is CASSLAGTGNGELFF. The CDR3, as DNA: TGCGCCAGCAGCTTGGCAGGGACAGGGAATGGTGAACTGTTTTTT.